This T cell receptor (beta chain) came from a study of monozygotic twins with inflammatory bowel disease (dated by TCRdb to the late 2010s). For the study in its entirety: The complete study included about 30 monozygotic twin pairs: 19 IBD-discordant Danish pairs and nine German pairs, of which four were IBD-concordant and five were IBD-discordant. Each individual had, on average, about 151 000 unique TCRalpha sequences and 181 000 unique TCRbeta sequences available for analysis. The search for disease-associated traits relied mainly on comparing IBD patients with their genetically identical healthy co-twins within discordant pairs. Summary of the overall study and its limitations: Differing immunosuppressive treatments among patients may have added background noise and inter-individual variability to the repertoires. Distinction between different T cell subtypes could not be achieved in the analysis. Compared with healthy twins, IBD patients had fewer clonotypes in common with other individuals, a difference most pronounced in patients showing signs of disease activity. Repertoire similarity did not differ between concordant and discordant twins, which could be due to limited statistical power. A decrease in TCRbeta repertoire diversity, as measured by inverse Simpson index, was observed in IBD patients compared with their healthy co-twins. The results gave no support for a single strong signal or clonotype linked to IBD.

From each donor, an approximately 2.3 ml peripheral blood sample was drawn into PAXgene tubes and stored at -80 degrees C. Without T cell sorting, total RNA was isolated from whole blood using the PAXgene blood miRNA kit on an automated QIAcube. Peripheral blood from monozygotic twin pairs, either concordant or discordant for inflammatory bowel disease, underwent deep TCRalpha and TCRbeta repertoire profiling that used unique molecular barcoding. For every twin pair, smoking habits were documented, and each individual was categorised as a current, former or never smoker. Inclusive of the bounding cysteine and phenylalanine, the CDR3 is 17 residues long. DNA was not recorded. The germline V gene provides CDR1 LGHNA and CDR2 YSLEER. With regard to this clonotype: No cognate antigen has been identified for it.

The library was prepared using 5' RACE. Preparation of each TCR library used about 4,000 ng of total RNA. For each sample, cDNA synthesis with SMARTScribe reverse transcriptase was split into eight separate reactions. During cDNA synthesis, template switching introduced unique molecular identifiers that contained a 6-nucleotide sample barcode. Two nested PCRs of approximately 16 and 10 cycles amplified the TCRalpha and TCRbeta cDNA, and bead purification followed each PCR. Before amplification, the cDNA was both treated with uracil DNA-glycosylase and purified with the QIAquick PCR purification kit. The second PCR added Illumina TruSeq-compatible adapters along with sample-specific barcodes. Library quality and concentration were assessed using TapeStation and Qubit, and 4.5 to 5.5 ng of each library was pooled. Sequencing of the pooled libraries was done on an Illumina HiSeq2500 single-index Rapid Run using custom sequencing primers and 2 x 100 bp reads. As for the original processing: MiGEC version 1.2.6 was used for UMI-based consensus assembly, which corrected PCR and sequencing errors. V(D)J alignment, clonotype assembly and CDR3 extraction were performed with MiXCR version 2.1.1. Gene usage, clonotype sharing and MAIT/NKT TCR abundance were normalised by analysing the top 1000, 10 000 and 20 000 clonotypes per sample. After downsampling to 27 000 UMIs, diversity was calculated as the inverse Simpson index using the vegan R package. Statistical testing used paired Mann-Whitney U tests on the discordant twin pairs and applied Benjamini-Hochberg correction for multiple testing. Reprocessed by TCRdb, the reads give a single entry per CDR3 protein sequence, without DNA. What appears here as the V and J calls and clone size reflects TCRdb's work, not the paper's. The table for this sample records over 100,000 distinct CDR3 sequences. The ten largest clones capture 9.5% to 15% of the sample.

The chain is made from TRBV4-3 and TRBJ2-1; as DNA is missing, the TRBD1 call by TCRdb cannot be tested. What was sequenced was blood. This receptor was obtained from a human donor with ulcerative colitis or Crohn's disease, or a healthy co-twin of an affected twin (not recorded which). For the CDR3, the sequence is CASSQDSGRGLSNEQFF.